This T cell receptor (beta chain) was retrieved from a study of long-term antiretroviral therapy in people with HIV. Findings of the study overall: Every time point showed a repertoire led by clones expanded before ART.

There was at least one pre-ART PBMC sample for each donor, plus at least two post-ART PBMC samples. To note about this clone: Its antigen is as yet unknown.

This CDR3 spans 16 amino acids. Losses at the gene ends were 4 bases for V and 4 bases for J; bases not matched to a gene: 8. Germline V gene sequence: CDR1 SGHKS, CDR2 YYEKEE (reference sequence). The authors ran the immunoSEQ assay, v3.0, at survey level. Clones were read by immunoSEQ multiplex PCR, and TCRdb kept only the in-frame ones, dropping some. The table lists tens of thousands of clones, around four fifths of them singletons, with less than 15% in the top ten. The sequenced sample was unsorted PBMCs, obtained 1.6 years after starting antiretroviral therapy. This clonotype was obtained from a man between 40 and 49 years old with HIV. The chain links TRBV5-5 to TRBJ2-3; 11 bases match TRBD2. CDR3 sequence reads: CASSLTSGRAADTQYF. CDR3 bases: TGTGCCAGCAGCCTAACTAGCGGGAGAGCCGCAGATACGCAGTATTTT.